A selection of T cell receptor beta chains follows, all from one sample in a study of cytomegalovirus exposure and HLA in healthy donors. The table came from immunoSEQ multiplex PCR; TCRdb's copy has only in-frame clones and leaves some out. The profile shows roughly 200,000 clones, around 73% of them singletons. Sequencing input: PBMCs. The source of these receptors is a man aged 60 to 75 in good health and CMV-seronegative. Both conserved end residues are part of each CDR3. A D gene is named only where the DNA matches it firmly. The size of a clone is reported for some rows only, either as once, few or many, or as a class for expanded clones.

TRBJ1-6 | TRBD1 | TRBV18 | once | TGTGCCAGCTCACACGACAGGGACAGTTCACCCCTCCACTTT | CASSHDRDSSPLHF
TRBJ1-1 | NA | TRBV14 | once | TGTGCCAGCAGCCAGGCTCGCCTAGCGGCTTTCTTT | CASSQARLAAFF
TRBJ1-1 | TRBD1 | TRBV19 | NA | TGTGCCAGTAGTATACAGGGGGTGACGAACACTGAAGCTTTCTTT | CASSIQGVTNTEAFF
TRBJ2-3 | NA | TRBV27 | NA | TGTGCCAGCAGTTGGGGAGCGGGTACAGATACGCAGTATTTT | CASSWGAGTDTQYF
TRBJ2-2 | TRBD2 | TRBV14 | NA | TGTGCCAGCAGCTCCCGACTAGCGGGAGAGAATGCCGGGGAGCTGTTTTTT | CASSSRLAGENAGELFF
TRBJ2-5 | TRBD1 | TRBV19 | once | TGTGCCAGTAGCAACCAGGACAGGGGGATGGTGCAGTACTTC | CASSNQDRGMVQYF
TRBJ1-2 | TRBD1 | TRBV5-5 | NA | TGTGCCAGCAGCTTGGGGACAGGGGATATCTATGGCTACACCTTC | CASSLGTGDIYGYTF
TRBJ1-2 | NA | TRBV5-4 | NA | TGTGCCAGCAGCTTGACTTTAGGGCAGGGGGGCTACACCTTC | CASSLTLGQGGYTF
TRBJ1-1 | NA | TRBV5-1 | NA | TGCGCCAGCAGCTTGGGCAGGAACACTGAAGCTTTCTTT | CASSLGRNTEAFF
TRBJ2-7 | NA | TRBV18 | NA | TGTGCCAGCTCAGAGGGCGTGTCACGCGACGAGCAGTACTTC | CASSEGVSRDEQYF
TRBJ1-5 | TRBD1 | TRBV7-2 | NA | TGTGCCAGCAGCGCCGACCGGGACAGGGGCAATCAGCCCCAGAATTTT | CASSADRDRGNQPQNF
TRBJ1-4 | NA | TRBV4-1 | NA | TGCGCCAGCAGCCCTACCTTGGCGGCAACTAATGAAAAACTGTTTTTT | CASSPTLAATNEKLFF
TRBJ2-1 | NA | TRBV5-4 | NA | TGTGCCAGCAGCTCGGAGGGGCTGAGCAATGAGCAGTTCTTC | CASSSEGLSNEQFF
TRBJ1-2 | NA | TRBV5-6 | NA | TGTGCCAGCAGCCCAGACAGGCCTCCCTATGGCTACCCCTTC | CASSPDRPPYGYPF
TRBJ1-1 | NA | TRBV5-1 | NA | TGCGCCAGCAGCTTGGGGAGGGTTATCTCGGGGGATGAAGCTTTCTTT | CASSLGRVISGDEAFF
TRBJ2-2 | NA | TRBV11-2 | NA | TGTGCCAGCAGCTGGGCGGGAACGAACACCGGGGAGCTGTTTTTT | CASSWAGTNTGELFF
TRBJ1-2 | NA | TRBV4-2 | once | TGTGCCAGCAGCCCAAGATCATATGGGAGGGATGGCTACACCTTC | CASSPRSYGRDGYTF
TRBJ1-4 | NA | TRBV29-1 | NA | TGCAGCGCCCTGGACAGCACTAATGAAAAACTGTTTTTT | CSALDSTNEKLFF
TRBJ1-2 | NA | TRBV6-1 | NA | TGTGCCAGCAGCTTGACAGTGACTAACTATGGCTACACCTTC | CASSLTVTNYGYTF
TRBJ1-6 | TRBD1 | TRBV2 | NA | TGTGCCAGCAGTCCTAGGACAGGATATAATTCACCCCTCCACTTT | CASSPRTGYNSPLHF
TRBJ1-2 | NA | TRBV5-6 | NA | TGTGCCAGCAGCTTGGACAGGGAGTATGGCTACACCTTC | CASSLDREYGYTF
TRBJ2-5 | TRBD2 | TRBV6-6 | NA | TGTGCCAGCACCCCCGACGGTAGCGGGAGTGGAGAGACCCAGTACTTC | CASTPDGSGSGETQYF
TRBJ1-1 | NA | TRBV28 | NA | TGTGCCAGCAGTTTACAGACAGGTTGGAACACTGAAGCTTTCTTT | CASSLQTGWNTEAFF
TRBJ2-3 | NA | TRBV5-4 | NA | TGTGCCAGCAGACAGGGGGGGGTCACAGATACGCAGTATTTT | CASRQGGVTDTQYF
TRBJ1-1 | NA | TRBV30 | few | TGTGCCTGGAGTGTATCCCACCCCACAGGGTACACTGAAGCTTTCTTT | CAWSVSHPTGYTEAFF
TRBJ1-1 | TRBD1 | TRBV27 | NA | TGTGCCAGCAGGGTGGGACAGGCTGAAGCTTTCTTT | CASRVGQAEAFF
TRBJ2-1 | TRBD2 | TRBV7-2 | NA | TGTGCCAGCAGCCAGAGCGGGGCTACCTACAATGAGCAGTTCTTC | CASSQSGATYNEQFF
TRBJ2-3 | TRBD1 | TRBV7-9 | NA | TGTGCCAGCAGCCGGACAGGGGGATCCACAGATACGCAGTATTTT | CASSRTGGSTDTQYF
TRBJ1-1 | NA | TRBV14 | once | TGTGCCAGCAGCCCTAGATTGAACACTGAAGCTTTCTTT | CASSPRLNTEAFF
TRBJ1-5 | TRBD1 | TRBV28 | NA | TGTGCCAGCAGCCTTTACAGGGGAAACCCTAGCAATCAGCCCCAGCATTTT | CASSLYRGNPSNQPQHF
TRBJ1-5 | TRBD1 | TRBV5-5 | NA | TGTGCCAGCAGTTCGACAGGGTTAATTAGCAATCAGCCCCAGCATTTT | CASSSTGLISNQPQHF
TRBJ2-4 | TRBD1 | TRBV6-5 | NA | TGTGCCAGCAGTGCCGGGACAGGGGGCGTCATTCAGTACTTC | CASSAGTGGVIQYF